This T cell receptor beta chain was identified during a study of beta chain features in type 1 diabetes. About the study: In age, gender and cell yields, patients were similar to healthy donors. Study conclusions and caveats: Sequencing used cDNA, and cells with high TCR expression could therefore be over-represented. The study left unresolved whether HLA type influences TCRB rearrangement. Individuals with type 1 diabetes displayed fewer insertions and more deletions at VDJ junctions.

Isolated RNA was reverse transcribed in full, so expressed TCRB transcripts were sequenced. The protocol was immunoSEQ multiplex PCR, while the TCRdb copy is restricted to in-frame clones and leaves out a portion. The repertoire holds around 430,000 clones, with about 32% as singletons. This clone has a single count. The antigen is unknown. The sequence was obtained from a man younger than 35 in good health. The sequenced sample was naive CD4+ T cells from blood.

DNA for the CDR3: TGTGCCATCAGGGAGCCGAGTCCCGGGACGAATGAGCAGTTCTTC. Its translation is CAIREPSPGTNEQFF. V is TRBV10-3 and J is TRBJ2-1, with D tentatively TRBD1 or TRBD2 (5 bases each). Trimming stripped 6 bases from V and 7 bases from J, with 19 bases between. The CDR3 covers 15 residues. From germline, CDR1 is ENHRY and CDR2 SYGVKD.